The sequence of this T cell receptor beta chain was determined in a study of T-cell memory formation after mild COVID-19 (dated by TCRdb to about 2021). General notes on the study: Most TCR sequence clusters were specific to one of the two donors. T-cell clones expanding and contracting after mild COVID-19 in a couple of donors were tracked by longitudinal TCRalpha and TCRbeta repertoire sequencing. Two young, previously healthy adult volunteers, one female and one male, were included in the cohort.

Overall results and qualifications from the work: Contracting CD4+ clones appeared mostly in the CM and EM memory subsets, whereas CD8+ clones were enriched in EMRA. The study covered only two mild cases, and larger cohorts including severe cases with pre-infection samples were considered necessary. Some responding clones were found in pre-infection memory, which suggests that pre-existing cross-reactive memory T cells took part in the SARS-CoV-2 response. The second-wave clones that peaked on day 37 were not confirmed to be SARS-CoV-2 specific. Clones contracting from day 15 to 85 had balanced CD4/CD8 phenotypes, while a second wave expanding from day 15 to 37 was biased towards CD4+.

Data came from an Illumina NovaSeq 6000. TCRalpha and TCRbeta cDNA libraries were built by 5'RACE with constant-segment primers, adding sample barcodes and unique molecular identifiers. RNA was extracted from every sample with Trizol reagent. The libraries were amplified in two PCR steps, and the second step added a second sample barcode and Illumina TruSeq adapters. The libraries were sequenced on an Illumina NovaSeq using 2 x 150 bp paired-end reads. In the paper's pipeline: The reads were demultiplexed and collapsed into UMI-guided consensus sequences using migec v1.2.7. Using mixcr v2.1.11, UMI consensuses were aligned to TRA and TRB V and J templates and then assembled into clonotypes. A clonotype was counted as expanded or contracted only when both edgeR and NoisET called the clonotype significant, with the noise models trained on biological replicates. For edgeR calls, the cutoffs were a false discovery rate-adjusted p below 0.01 and a log2 fold-change threshold of 1. As an exploratory analysis of dynamics, max-normalized trajectories of the 1000 most abundant clonotypes were examined by PCA with hierarchical clustering. The CD4 or CD8 phenotype of responding clones was assigned using the separately sequenced CD4+ and CD8+ repertoires. Using fastp at Q25 and MiXCR, TCRdb reprocessed the public reads and kept productive beta chains. When rows share a CDR3 protein, they turn into one entry using the most common DNA and genes. None of the V and J calls come from the authors' own analysis; TCRdb made them. The sample data list some 57,000 distinct CDR3 sequences, and more than 9% of these were observed just once. The ten largest make up roughly a quarter of the sample.

Ficoll-Paque density gradient centrifugation was the method used to isolate PBMCs. CDR1 and CDR2 were assigned from the germline V gene as MGHRA and YSYEKL. Trimming takes 4 bases off V and 3 bases off J; junction bases not matched to a gene: 6. The CDR3 goes from the cysteine to the phenylalanine over 15 residues. Only CDR3 DNA is held: 45 bases, read in frame from base 1. The table lists this clonotype with a few counts. Which antigen it targets is not known. Per-base quality was not reported, and no clone a single base away is much larger than it. This TCR came from a man younger than 35 who had mild COVID-19 (a few samples of this study predate the infection). The sample titles of this study are shuffled in the database, so cell type and time point are left out; the donor was told from shared clones. This chain joins TRBV4-1 to TRBJ2-3; TRBD2 fits 8 bases in the junction. Sequenced sample: PBMCs or a T cell subset sorted from them (not recorded which). The nucleotides read TGCGCCAGCAGCCCTATTGCGGGGGGAACAGATACGCAGTATTTT. The resulting protein is CASSPIAGGTDTQYF.